A selection of T cell receptor beta chains follows, all from one sample in a study of cytomegalovirus exposure and HLA in healthy donors. Sequenced by immunoSEQ multiplex PCR; TCRdb stores in-frame clones only, minus some. This table holds around 140,000 clones. Sequencing was performed on PBMCs. The receptors shown here come from a woman aged 40 to 50 in good health and CMV-seronegative. CDR3s include the opening cysteine and the closing phenylalanine or tryptophan. D genes are given only for firm matches.

DNA: TGTGCCATCAGTGACGGGGAGGGCACTGAAGCTTTCTTT
CDR3: CAISDGEGTEAFF
J: TRBJ1-1
length: 13
V: TRBV10-3
D: NA

DNA: TGTGCCAGCAGTTACTCCCCTAGCGGGGCCGCCTACGAGCAGTACTTC
CDR3: CASSYSPSGAAYEQYF
J: TRBJ2-7
length: 16
V: TRBV6-5
D: TRBD2

DNA: TGTGCCAGCAGCTTAGAAAGCGAAGCTTTCTTT
CDR3: CASSLESEAFF
J: TRBJ1-1
length: 11
V: TRBV7-2
D: NA

DNA: TGTGCCATCAGCCGGGGAGAAGAGACCCAGTACTTC
CDR3: CAISRGEETQYF
J: TRBJ2-5
length: 12
V: TRBV10-3
D: NA

DNA: TGTGCCAGCAGCCAGCGGGGGAGTAGTGGAAACACCATATATTTT
CDR3: CASSQRGSSGNTIYF
J: TRBJ1-3
length: 15
V: TRBV7-2
D: NA

DNA: TGCGCCAGCAGCCAACAATGGACAGGGCAGGTTGGAAACACCATATATTTT
CDR3: CASSQQWTGQVGNTIYF
J: TRBJ1-3
length: 17
V: TRBV4-3
D: TRBD1

DNA: TGTGCCAGCAGTTTGAGGGACAGGGCAGGTTCACCCCTCCACTTT
CDR3: CASSLRDRAGSPLHF
J: TRBJ1-6
length: 15
V: TRBV28
D: TRBD1

DNA: TGTGCCAGCAGTTCCAAGTCAGGGGCGGAGGAGCTGTTTTTT
CDR3: CASSSKSGAEELFF
J: TRBJ2-2
length: 14
V: TRBV6-6
D: NA

DNA: TGTGCCACCAGCCGAAGCGGGGAAAATTCACCCCTCCACTTT
CDR3: CATSRSGENSPLHF
J: TRBJ1-6
length: 14
V: TRBV15
D: NA

DNA: TGTGCCAGCAGCTCCCGACTAGCTTATACAGATACGCAGTATTTT
CDR3: CASSSRLAYTDTQYF
J: TRBJ2-3
length: 15
V: TRBV5-6
D: TRBD2

DNA: TGTGCCAGCAGCCTAGCCGGGACAGCACACACTGAAGCTTTCTTT
CDR3: CASSLAGTAHTEAFF
J: TRBJ1-1
length: 15
V: TRBV7-9
D: TRBD1

DNA: TGTGCCAGCAGCCGAACAGGGGAGCAGTACTTC
CDR3: CASSRTGEQYF
J: TRBJ2-7
length: 11
V: TRBV6-5
D: NA

DNA: TGTGCCAGCAGCTTAGAGGAAAGTGGCTACACCTTC
CDR3: CASSLEESGYTF
J: TRBJ1-2
length: 12
V: TRBV7-3
D: NA

DNA: TGTGCCAGCAGCTTTGAGGAGGAATATAATTCACCCCTCCACTTT
CDR3: CASSFEEEYNSPLHF
J: TRBJ1-6
length: 15
V: TRBV12-1
D: NA

DNA: TGTGCCAGCAGTGAAAGGGGACAGGGCTACAATGAGCAGTTCTTC
CDR3: CASSERGQGYNEQFF
J: TRBJ2-1
length: 15
V: TRBV6-1
D: TRBD1

DNA: TGTGCCAGCAGCCTGACGGGGGGGCACGGCTACACCTTC
CDR3: CASSLTGGHGYTF
J: TRBJ1-2
length: 13
V: TRBV11-2
D: NA

DNA: TGCGCCAGCAGCTTACAGGGGTCGAGGGGTGAGCAGTTCTTC
CDR3: CASSLQGSRGEQFF
J: TRBJ2-1
length: 14
V: TRBV5-1
D: TRBD1

DNA: TGTGCCAGCTCACGGGGGACAGAAGAGACCCAGTACTTC
CDR3: CASSRGTEETQYF
J: TRBJ2-5
length: 13
V: TRBV18
D: TRBD1

DNA: TGTGCCAGCAGCTCGACAGGCCAAGGGGTCTACAATGAGCAGTTCTTC
CDR3: CASSSTGQGVYNEQFF
J: TRBJ2-1
length: 16
V: TRBV7-9
D: NA

DNA: TGTGCCAGCAGCGTAAGAGAAAACTATGGCTACACCTTC
CDR3: CASSVRENYGYTF
J: TRBJ1-2
length: 13
V: TRBV9
D: NA

DNA: TGCGCCAGCAGCCAAGAAGCGTACTCGGGAAACATTCAGTACTTC
CDR3: CASSQEAYSGNIQYF
J: TRBJ2-4
length: 15
V: TRBV4-3
D: NA

DNA: TGTGCCAGTACCATCACGGACAGCCGCCCAGATACGCAGTATTTT
CDR3: CASTITDSRPDTQYF
J: TRBJ2-3
length: 15
V: TRBV19
D: NA

DNA: TGCGCCAGCAGCTGGAGCGGGGGGATTAACACTGAAGCTTTCTTT
CDR3: CASSWSGGINTEAFF
J: TRBJ1-1
length: 15
V: TRBV4-3
D: NA

DNA: TGTGCCAGTATAGAGACAGGGCGAGGGGACTATGGCTACACCTTC
CDR3: CASIETGRGDYGYTF
J: TRBJ1-2
length: 15
V: TRBV19
D: TRBD1

DNA: TGTGCCAGCAGCCTCTGGGCCGGGGTTGACAATGAGCAGTTCTTC
CDR3: CASSLWAGVDNEQFF
J: TRBJ2-1
length: 15
V: TRBV6-5
D: NA

DNA: TGTGCCAGCAGCCCGAACGTAGATTATGGCTACACCTTC
CDR3: CASSPNVDYGYTF
J: TRBJ1-2
length: 13
V: TRBV7-9
D: NA

DNA: TGTGCCAGCAGTGGCAACACAGGGACCACTGGAAACACCATATATTTT
CDR3: CASSGNTGTTGNTIYF
J: TRBJ1-3
length: 16
V: TRBV6-1
D: NA

DNA: TGTGCCAGCAGCTTATGGGCTTTCGAAAAACTGTTTTTT
CDR3: CASSLWAFEKLFF
J: TRBJ1-4
length: 13
V: TRBV7-2
D: NA

DNA: TGCAGCGTTGAACAAGACACGTTCACCGGGGAGCTGTTTTTT
CDR3: CSVEQDTFTGELFF
J: TRBJ2-2
length: 14
V: TRBV29-1
D: NA

DNA: TGTGCCAGCTCACCCCCCGACAGGTTTTCTGGAAACACCATATATTTT
CDR3: CASSPPDRFSGNTIYF
J: TRBJ1-3
length: 16
V: TRBV18
D: NA

DNA: TGTGCCAGCTCATTGGGACAGGGGGCCTACGAGCAGTACTTC
CDR3: CASSLGQGAYEQYF
J: TRBJ2-7
length: 14
V: TRBV18
D: TRBD1

DNA: TGTGCCAGCAGCCTTCAGGTGGGAGGAACTGAAGCTTTCTTT
CDR3: CASSLQVGGTEAFF
J: TRBJ1-1
length: 14
V: TRBV28
D: NA

DNA: TGCGCCAGCAGCCCGACAGTGGATAATGAAAAACTGTTTTTT
CDR3: CASSPTVDNEKLFF
J: TRBJ1-4
length: 14
V: TRBV5-1
D: NA

DNA: TGTGCCAGCAGTCCCAGGGGGCAAAGAGGCGAGCAGTACTTC
CDR3: CASSPRGQRGEQYF
J: TRBJ2-7
length: 14
V: TRBV11-1
D: TRBD1

DNA: TGTGCCAGCAGCTTTGGGGGCGGGGGGGCCATATACAATGAGCAGTTCTTC
CDR3: CASSFGGGGAIYNEQFF
J: TRBJ2-1
length: 17
V: TRBV11-2
D: TRBD2

DNA: TGTGCCAGCAGTTTACTAAGGGGGCGGACTGAAGCTTTCTTT
CDR3: CASSLLRGRTEAFF
J: TRBJ1-1
length: 14
V: TRBV27
D: TRBD1

DNA: TGTGCCAGCTCGCGCAGCGAATCTGGGGCCAACGTCCTGACTTTC
CDR3: CASSRSESGANVLTF
J: TRBJ2-6
length: 15
V: TRBV18
D: NA

DNA: TGTGCCAGCAGCTTAGGGAGTGAAAAACTGTTTTTT
CDR3: CASSLGSEKLFF
J: TRBJ1-4
length: 12
V: TRBV7-9
D: NA

DNA: TGTGCCACTAGGACACCGAGGGGGCATCGGCCCCAGCATTTT
CDR3: CATRTPRGHRPQHF
J: TRBJ1-5
length: 14
V: TRBV10-3
D: TRBD1

DNA: TGCGCCAGCAGCTCGGCCCCGGGACAACTTACGGAGCAGTACTTC
CDR3: CASSSAPGQLTEQYF
J: TRBJ2-7
length: 15
V: TRBV5-1
D: NA

DNA: TGCAGCGCAGGAAGCGGACAGGCATATGGCTACACCTTC
CDR3: CSAGSGQAYGYTF
J: TRBJ1-2
length: 13
V: TRBV29-1
D: TRBD1

DNA: TGTGCCAGCAACGGACAGAACTATGGCTACACCTTC
CDR3: CASNGQNYGYTF
J: TRBJ1-2
length: 12
V: TRBV2
D: NA